Listed below are T cell receptor beta chains from one sample, sequenced in a study of cytomegalovirus exposure and HLA in healthy donors. Libraries were prepared by immunoSEQ multiplex PCR; TCRdb keeps only in-frame clonotypes and omits some of them. The sample includes some 75,000 clones. Input material: PBMCs. The source of these receptors is a boy aged 10-17 years in good health and CMV-seronegative. The CDR3 runs from the conserved cysteine through the conserved F or W. A D gene is named only where the DNA matches it firmly.

TRBV20-1	.	TRBJ2-7	10	CSASSFEQYF	TGCAGTGCTTCCTCGTTCGAGCAGTACTTC
TRBV18	.	TRBJ1-1	13	CASSPAANTEAFF	TGTGCCAGCTCACCCGCGGCAAACACTGAAGCTTTCTTT
TRBV6-6	.	TRBJ2-7	12	CASSEQGYEQYF	TGTGCCAGCAGCGAACAGGGCTACGAGCAGTACTTC
TRBV11-3	TRBD1	TRBJ2-7	14	CASSPGTGVLEQYF	TGTGCCAGCAGCCCTGGGACAGGAGTCCTCGAGCAGTACTTC
TRBV4-1	TRBD2	TRBJ2-7	14	CASSWTSGTYEQYF	TGCGCCAGCAGCTGGACTAGCGGGACCTACGAGCAGTACTTC
TRBV9	TRBD2	TRBJ2-5	15	CASSVGTSGQETQYF	TGTGCCAGCAGCGTGGGGACTAGCGGACAAGAGACCCAGTACTTC
TRBV29-1	TRBD1	TRBJ2-1	14	CSVGQGSSYNEQFF	TGCAGCGTCGGACAGGGATCGAGTTACAATGAGCAGTTCTTC
TRBV5-6	.	TRBJ2-1	18	CASSFSVREKISDNEQFF	TGTGCCAGCAGCTTCAGCGTCAGAGAAAAAATCTCCGACAATGAGCAGTTCTTC
TRBV19	.	TRBJ2-1	15	CASSILQGSYNEQFF	TGTGCCAGTAGTATATTACAGGGCTCCTACAATGAGCAGTTCTTC
TRBV11-3	TRBD2	TRBJ2-7	17	CASSLVLSGRAHYEQYF	TGTGCCAGCAGCTTAGTTCTGAGCGGGAGGGCACACTACGAGCAGTACTTC
TRBV6-6	.	TRBJ1-2	15	CASSDKQRTNYGYTF	TGTGCCAGCAGCGATAAACAAAGAACTAACTATGGCTACACCTTC
TRBV18	.	TRBJ1-1	16	CASSRIPGHQNTEAFF	TGTGCCAGCTCACGGATCCCGGGACACCAGAACACTGAAGCTTTCTTT
TRBV5-6	TRBD1	TRBJ1-2	17	CASSLVDRGETNYGYTF	TGTGCCAGCAGCTTGGTGGACAGGGGGGAGACTAACTATGGCTACACCTTC
TRBV2	.	TRBJ1-4	15	CASSRDTGRGEKLFF	TGTGCCAGCAGTAGGGACACCGGGCGTGGTGAAAAACTGTTTTTT
TRBV7-9	TRBD1	TRBJ1-2	14	CASSSGQEGYGYTF	TGTGCCAGCAGCTCGGGACAGGAAGGCTATGGCTACACCTTC
TRBV11-2	.	TRBJ1-1	14	CASSRGGVGTEAFF	TGTGCCAGCAGCCGCGGGGGGGTGGGTACTGAAGCTTTCTTT
TRBV5-1	.	TRBJ2-3	15	CASSLGGGGTDTQYF	TGCGCCAGCAGCTTGGGGGGCGGAGGCACAGATACGCAGTATTTT
TRBV5-1	TRBD2	TRBJ2-7	15	CASSRDGTSGYEQYF	TGCGCCAGCAGCCGAGACGGGACTAGCGGCTACGAGCAGTACTTC
TRBV5-1	.	TRBJ1-1	14	CASSLLGGDTEAFF	TGCGCCAGCAGCTTGTTGGGAGGGGACACTGAAGCTTTCTTT
TRBV9	.	TRBJ2-1	16	CASSVASSRGYNEQFF	TGTGCCAGCAGCGTAGCATCGTCTAGGGGTTACAATGAGCAGTTCTTC
TRBV6-6	.	TRBJ2-7	14	CANSLSGGAYEQYF	TGTGCCAACAGCCTAAGCGGAGGGGCCTACGAGCAGTACTTC
TRBV27	.	TRBJ1-2	14	CASSYHAGATDYTF	TGTGCCAGCAGTTACCACGCGGGAGCCACAGACTACACCTTC
TRBV6-1	TRBD1	TRBJ1-4	14	CAIGLTGGREKLFF	TGTGCCATCGGCCTAACAGGGGGGCGTGAAAAACTGTTTTTT
TRBV15	.	TRBJ2-2	15	CATAPDTFRPGELFF	TGTGCCACAGCGCCGGACACCTTCCGCCCCGGGGAGCTGTTTTTT
TRBV7-3	TRBD1	TRBJ2-5	16	CASSVTGAGESETQYF	TGTGCCAGCAGCGTAACAGGGGCCGGCGAGTCAGAGACCCAGTACTTC
TRBV2	.	TRBJ2-5	14	CASSEQGLGETQYF	TGTGCCAGCAGTGAGCAGGGCTTGGGGGAGACCCAGTACTTC
TRBV11-2	.	TRBJ1-2	15	CASSLDTGRDYGYTF	TGTGCCAGCAGCTTAGATACAGGGAGGGACTATGGCTACACCTTC
TRBV18	.	TRBJ1-6	16	CASSQTGSSYNSPLHF	TGTGCCAGCTCACAGACAGGAAGCTCCTATAATTCACCCCTCCACTTT
TRBV6-1	.	TRBJ1-5	15	CASSENRVLHQPQHF	TGTGCCAGCAGTGAGAACAGGGTCCTTCATCAGCCCCAGCATTTT
TRBV11-1	TRBD2	TRBJ2-3	13	CASSAGVTDTQYF	TGTGCCAGCAGCGCGGGGGTCACAGATACGCAGTATTTT
TRBV14	TRBD1	TRBJ2-5	15	CASSQEERGRETQYF	TGTGCCAGCAGCCAAGAAGAGAGGGGGCGGGAGACCCAGTACTTC
TRBV18	.	TRBJ2-7	17	CASSPKAQGINSYEQYF	TGTGCCAGCTCACCGAAGGCTCAGGGGATCAATTCCTACGAGCAGTACTTC
TRBV27	.	TRBJ2-2	17	CASTGQNSLANTGELFF	TGTGCCAGCACAGGACAGAATTCCCTCGCGAACACCGGGGAGCTGTTTTTT
TRBV27	.	TRBJ1-5	16	CASSLSSRGDGQPQHF	TGTGCCAGCAGTTTATCGAGCCGGGGGGACGGTCAGCCCCAGCATTTT
TRBV5-4	TRBD2	TRBJ2-1	17	CASSLTASGGAVYEQFF	TGTGCCAGCAGCTTGACGGCTAGCGGGGGGGCAGTGTATGAGCAGTTCTTC
TRBV30	TRBD1	TRBJ1-1	14	CAWSVGARGTEAFF	TGTGCCTGGAGTGTCGGTGCCAGGGGGACTGAAGCTTTCTTT
TRBV6-1	TRBD2	TRBJ2-3	15	CASSESDGGADTQYF	TGTGCCAGCAGTGAATCGGACGGGGGGGCCGATACGCAGTATTTT
TRBV5-6	.	TRBJ2-7	14	CASSLKALPYEQYF	TGTGCCAGCAGCTTAAAAGCTCTTCCCTACGAGCAGTACTTC
TRBV7-2	.	TRBJ2-5	13	CASSLDGTPRQYF	TGTGCCAGCAGCTTAGATGGGACACCAAGGCAGTACTTC
TRBV19	TRBD2	TRBJ2-7	14	CASSRSSGIYEQYF	TGTGCCAGTAGTCGCTCTAGCGGAATCTACGAGCAGTACTTC
TRBV10-3	TRBD2	TRBJ2-3	14	CAIKWTSITDTQYF	TGTGCCATCAAGTGGACTAGCATAACAGATACGCAGTATTTT
TRBV5-1	.	TRBJ1-3	14	CASSLESSGNTIYF	TGCGCCAGCAGCTTAGAGAGCTCTGGAAACACCATATATTTT
TRBV7-2	.	TRBJ2-3	15	CASSLPLYRTDTQYF	TGTGCCAGCAGCCTCCCCTTATACAGGACCGATACGCAGTATTTT
TRBV29-1	TRBD1	TRBJ1-1	13	CSVLGTGETEAFF	TGCAGCGTCTTAGGGACAGGTGAAACTGAAGCTTTCTTT
TRBV29-1	TRBD2	TRBJ2-3	17	CSVVGTSGGASTDTQYF	TGCAGCGTTGTTGGGACTAGCGGGGGGGCGAGCACAGATACGCAGTATTTT
TRBV7-9	.	TRBJ2-1	12	CASSQGVNEQFF	TGTGCCAGCAGCCAAGGGGTGAATGAGCAGTTCTTC
TRBV6-5	TRBD2	TRBJ2-5	13	CASSYSGQETQYF	TGTGCCAGCAGTTATAGCGGGCAAGAGACCCAGTACTTC
TRBV10-2	TRBD2	TRBJ2-2	17	CASSESRAGVPTGELFF	TGCGCCAGCAGTGAGTCGAGGGCGGGGGTACCCACCGGGGAGCTGTTTTTT
TRBV6-5	.	TRBJ2-3	15	CASSRRNRVTDTQYF	TGTGCCAGCAGTAGGAGGAACAGGGTAACAGATACGCAGTATTTT
TRBV5-5	.	TRBJ2-7	15	CASSGGLTLDYEQYF	TGTGCCAGCAGCGGTGGGCTGACATTAGACTACGAGCAGTACTTC
TRBV7-9	.	TRBJ1-6	16	CASSLVVGTYNSPLHF	TGTGCCAGCAGCTTAGTAGTGGGCACCTATAATTCACCCCTCCACTTT
TRBV2	TRBD1	TRBJ2-5	16	CASSEGTGWVEETQYF	TGTGCCAGCAGTGAGGGGACAGGGTGGGTAGAAGAGACCCAGTACTTC
TRBV7-9	TRBD2	TRBJ2-5	15	CASSPLGGSLETQYF	TGTGCCAGCAGTCCTTTGGGGGGGTCCTTGGAGACCCAGTACTTC
TRBV7-6	TRBD2	TRBJ2-2	16	CASSLWIAGNTGELFF	TGTGCCAGCAGCTTGTGGATAGCGGGGAACACCGGGGAGCTGTTTTTT
TRBV9	TRBD1	TRBJ1-1	16	CASSAQGGQVNTEAFF	TGTGCCAGCAGCGCCCAGGGGGGACAGGTGAACACTGAAGCTTTCTTT
TRBV19	TRBD1	TRBJ1-6	13	CASSRDRNSPLHF	TGTGCCAGTAGCCGGGACAGGAATTCACCCCTCCACTTT
TRBV13	TRBD2	TRBJ2-1	18	CASSPGTSGDSSYNEQFF	TGTGCCAGCAGCCCTGGGACTAGCGGGGATAGCTCCTACAATGAGCAGTTCTTC
TRBV11-2	.	TRBJ1-6	16	CASSLDQGWLNSPLHF	TGTGCCAGCAGCTTAGATCAGGGTTGGTTGAATTCACCCCTCCACTTT